This T cell receptor (beta chain) was identified in a study of OX40 agonist ivuxolimab in advanced cancers. Study in general: Each dose-escalation patient presented with hepatocellular carcinoma, melanoma, renal cell or head and neck cancer. At 82.7% male, the cohort had a mean age of 60 years, ranging from about 23 to 79. Allowance was made for prior anti-PD-1, anti-PD-L1 or anti-CTLA-4 therapy, and roughly 40% had some. Two cutaneous melanoma patients and one hepatocellular carcinoma patient, three in all, had partial responses.

Germline-derived CDR1 and CDR2 are MGHRA and YSYEKL. This CDR3 comprises 13 residues. The assay was immunoSEQ multiplex PCR, and TCRdb's table has in-frame clones only and misses some. The sample includes about 50,000 clones, 80% to 95% seen only once; the top ten take about 7%. With regard to this clone: At one end, the junction sequence differs from germline, possibly due to a read error.

The rearrangement links TRBV4-1 to TRBJ1-6, with a possible D match to TRBD1 (5 bases). The receptor was derived from an adult with an advanced solid tumor such as melanoma, head and neck, liver or kidney cancer. Sequences were derived from CD4+ or CD8+ T cells sorted from blood, sampled in a trial of the OX40 agonist ivuxolimab. CDR3 in DNA: TGCGTCAGCAGCCAACCTGGGACTCCGGCCCTCCACTTT. Translation: CVSSQPGTPALHF.